This T cell receptor beta chain was found in a study of Graves' ophthalmopathy and Graves' hyperthyroidism. Study-wide background: Before any treatment was given, at initial diagnosis, peripheral blood was collected.

The TCR beta CDR3 regions underwent amplification from RNA transcripts. RT-PCR in the first round used HTBI primers; a second-round multiplex PCR followed. One entry per CDR3 protein results from TCRdb running MiXCR on the multiplex PCR reads. Of a few hundred thousand distinct CDR3 sequences listed, approximately 16% were seen once; the top ten hold roughly 1.6%. Study outcomes and limitations: With a specificity of roughly 72% and a sensitivity of roughly 71%, the model predicted ophthalmopathy progression. Most expanded thyroid clonotypes above 0.001 frequency also appeared in blood.

The study excluded patients with other autoimmune diseases, uncontrolled infections, pregnancy or lactation. In germline, CDR1 is SGHRS, CDR2 YFSETQ. This CDR3 is 13 amino acids long. Trimming took 0 bases from V and 6 from J, leaving 9 bases between them. This clonotype has ten or more counts. Its antigen is still unknown. The sequencing input was peripheral blood. The chain has TRBV5-1 and TRBJ1-1; no definite D call. This clonotype originated in a woman between 18 and 29 years old with Graves' ophthalmopathy. Here the CDR3 DNA reads TGCGCCAGCAGCTTGGCGGGGAGCGCTGAAGCTTTCTTT. It encodes CASSLAGSAEAFF.